Described below is a single T cell receptor (beta chain) sequence and its context. This receptor's antigen is unknown. The input lacks base qualities; no much larger clone sits a single base away. This sample was included in a study of radiotherapy plus CTLA-4 blockade in lung cancer (dated by TCRdb to the late 2010s). Study-level background: Objective responses were observed in 18% of enrolled patients, and disease control was achieved in 25% to 40%.

The study evaluated CTLA-4 blockade (ipilimumab) given together with focal radiation therapy in patients who had chemo-refractory metastatic non-small-cell lung cancer. Libraries came from the immunoSEQ multiplex PCR assay. The immuneACCESS repertoire file appears here via TCRdb, limited to in-frame rearrangements. These files lack a portion of the clones; in checked studies, under half of the deficit traces to unresolved V genes, and the cause of the others is not known. Present in this sample are 90,000 or so clones, roughly four fifths of which were seen just once. The biggest ten clones account for roughly 0.84% of the sample. V sheds 5 bases and J sheds 5 bases, leaving 24 bases between their ends. Reading from cysteine to phenylalanine, the CDR3 counts 17 amino acids. Just the 51-base CDR3 DNA is kept, in frame starting at base 1. The germline V gene provides CDR1 SGHVS and CDR2 FQNEAQ. Results and caveats for the whole study, not just this receptor: Increased serum interferon-beta after radiation, together with early dynamic changes in blood T cell clones, were reported to be the strongest predictors of response. After treatment with radiotherapy and ipilimumab, TCR clones that originated in tumors expanded in peripheral blood.

This TCR came from a human donor with non-small cell lung cancer who had stable disease on radiotherapy plus ipilimumab. Recombination linked TRBV7-8 to TRBJ1-2; TRBD1 is possibly the D segment (5 matching bases). This specimen was peripheral blood, taken from a patient treated with radiotherapy plus ipilimumab. Here the CDR3 is given as CASSRTRDQFQNYGYTF. The nucleotide sequence reads as follows: TGTGCCAGCAGCCGCACTCGGGACCAGTTCCAAAATTATGGCTACACCTTC.